The 31 T cell receptor beta chains in this list originate from one sample, sequenced in a study of shared clonotypes between healthy human individuals. Data came from immunoSEQ multiplex PCR; TCRdb stores just in-frame clones and leaves some out. The sample holds roughly 700,000 clones; less than 85% are singletons and the top ten take under 2%. Sequenced input: memory CD4+ T cells sorted from blood. Subset of the sample: CD45RA-negative fraction. These receptors came from a woman under 40 in good health.

J is TRBJ2-1 and V is TRBV9; 7 bases map to TRBD2. V was pared by 2 bases and J by 9 bases, with 17 bases of the junction left unmatched. From germline, CDR1 is SGDLS and CDR2 YYNGEE. The CDR3 is 17 residues long. The CDR3 DNA sequence: TGTGCCAGCAGCGTTACCCCCCCGGGGACTATCGCTACTGAGCAGTTCTTC. Amino acids: CASSVTPPGTIATEQFF.

The genes are TRBV15 and TRBJ2-3; TRBD2 might be the D (5 bases). The CDR3 extends over 18 amino acids. With 0 bases removed from V and 5 bases from J, the gap between germline ends came to 21 bases. The germline V gene has CDR1 LNHNV and CDR2 YYDKDF (reference sequence). CDR3: CATSRDHRGALVEDTQYF. CDR3 sequence (DNA): TGTGCCACCAGCAGAGATCATCGGGGAGCCCTAGTCGAAGATACGCAGTATTTT.

The V and J genes are TRBV7-9 and TRBJ1-2; D is ambiguous. The CDR3 runs 15 residues. Germline V CDR1 and CDR2: SEHNR, FQNEAQ (reference sequence). Trimming cost V 5 bases and J 4 bases, with 17 bases left between them. This chain's CDR3 is CASSVRLQDGYGYTF. The CDR3 DNA is TGTGCCAGCAGCGTCAGGCTCCAGGATGGCTATGGCTACACCTTC. The complete variable domain, with remaining parts taken from reference TRBV7-9 and TRBJ1-2, reads DTGVSQNPRHKITKRGQNVTFRCDPISEHNRLYWYRQTLGQGPEFLTYFQNEAQLEKSRLLSDRFSAERPKGSFSTLEIQRTEQGDSAMYLCASSVRLQDGYGYTFGSGTRLTVV.

V gene TRBV28 combines with J gene TRBJ2-4; 9 positions match TRBD2. The CDR3 spans 15 residues. Germline loops: CDR1 MDHEN, CDR2 SYDVKM. V dropped 4 bases and J dropped 2; count of bases not matched to a gene: 3. The CDR3 loop reads CASSSAGGTKNIQYF. For the CDR3, the DNA is TGTGCCAGCAGTTCGGCGGGAGGGACCAAAAACATTCAGTACTTC.

The V and J genes are TRBV7-2 and TRBJ2-2, with 8 nucleotides matching TRBD2. From germline, CDR1 is SGHTA and CDR2 FQGNSA. V lost 5 bases and J lost 7; bases outside the gene matches: 6. The CDR3 runs to 14 residues. CDR3 amino acids: CASSLGLGGGELFF. The CDR3 DNA reads as TGTGCCAGCAGCCTGGGACTAGGTGGCGGGGAGCTGTTTTTT.

This clone was counted only a few times. The rearrangement joins TRBV7-2 to TRBJ1-3; no clear D. CDR1 and CDR2 from the germline V gene are SGHTA and FQGNSA. With 7 bases removed from V and 0 bases from J, the gap between germline ends came to 10 bases. The CDR3 extends over 14 amino acids. The CDR3 DNA reads TGTGCCAGCAAGGCTTCAAGCTCTGGAAACACCATATATTTT. It codes for CASKASSSGNTIYF.

The chain links TRBV6-5 to TRBJ1-1; no reliable D call. V was trimmed by 6 bases and J by 3 bases, leaving 14 bases between them. The CDR3 runs 14 residues. CDR1 and CDR2 from the germline V gene are MNHEY and SVGAGI. The CDR3 spells CASRVDGTHTEAFF. In DNA form, the CDR3 reads TGTGCCAGCAGGGTGGACGGAACGCACACTGAAGCTTTCTTT.

The rearrangement links TRBV7-9 to TRBJ2-2, with D perhaps matching TRBD1 (5 bases). Germline-derived CDR1 and CDR2 are SEHNR and FQNEAQ (reference sequence). The CDR3 extends over 13 amino acids. Between the trimmed V and J ends, which lost 5 bases and 5 bases, there was a span of 9 bases. The CDR3 DNA sequence: TGTGCCAGCAGCCCAAGACAGACCGGGGAGCTGTTTTTT. It codes for CASSPRQTGELFF.

This chain joins TRBV7-2 and TRBJ2-7, with TRBD2 as a possible D gene (5 bases). There are 12 residues in the CDR3. The V end was cut by 1 base, the J end by 10 bases, with 11 bases between. Germline CDR1 and CDR2: SGHTA and FQGNSA. The CDR3 reads CASSLGRTAQYF. CDR3 DNA: TGTGCCAGCAGCTTAGGTCGGACTGCTCAGTACTTC. The full variable domain, rest sourced from reference TRBV7-2 and TRBJ2-7, is GAGVSQSPSNKVTEKGKDVELRCDPISGHTALYWYRQSLGQGLEFLIYFQGNSAPDKSGLPSDRFSAERTGGSVSTLTIQRTQQEDSAVYLCASSLGRTAQYFGPGTRLTVT.

This clone was counted a few times. The rearrangement joins TRBV5-1 to TRBJ2-7; 7 bases map to TRBD1. With V trimmed by 4 bases and J by 5 bases, 18 bases remained unmatched. This CDR3 is built from 17 residues. Germline V gene lookup returns CDR1 SGHRS and CDR2 YFSETQ. CDR3 region: CASSPTLSTGILDEQYF. In nucleotides, the CDR3 is TGCGCCAGCAGCCCAACCCTTTCGACAGGGATCCTTGACGAGCAGTACTTC.

This clone was recorded only once. This sequence joins TRBV28 and TRBJ2-5, with 9 bases matching TRBD1. The CDR3 covers 14 residues. V was pared by 6 bases and J by 5 bases, with 7 bases of the junction left unmatched. CDR1 and CDR2 (germline): MDHEN, SYDVKM. CDR3 coding DNA: TGTGCCAGCAGCCGTGGACAGGGGCGGGAGACCCAGTACTTC. Encoded protein: CASSRGQGRETQYF.

J is TRBJ2-1 and V is TRBV11-2, with TRBD2 matching 10 bases. The CDR3 covers 16 residues. The ends lost 0 bases at V and 9 bases at J; junction bases unmatched: 8. Germline assignment: CDR1 SGHAT and CDR2 FQNNGV. DNA of the CDR3: TGTGCCAGCAGCTTAGATGTAGTAGCGGGAGGAAGTGAGCAGTTCTTC. Protein: CASSLDVVAGGSEQFF.

This chain links TRBV5-4 with TRBJ2-7, with TRBD2 identical over 8 bases. The CDR3 loop spans 16 amino acids. Trimming at V came to 4 bases and at J to 5 bases, leaving 14 bases not matched to a gene. Germline lookup yields CDR1 SGHNT and CDR2 YYREEE (reference sequence). CDR3 DNA sequence: TGTGCCAGCAGCCCCCCCGGAGCGGGAGTGGGACACGAGCAGTACTTC. It codes for CASSPPGAGVGHEQYF.

The J gene is TRBJ1-2, the V gene TRBV10-2; D call uncertain. V was pared by 0 bases and J by 5 bases, with 4 bases between. CDR3 size: 12 residues. From germline, CDR1 is WSHSY and CDR2 SAAADI. The CDR3 is CASSESQYGYTF. The CDR3 DNA is TGCGCCAGCAGTGAGTCCCAGTATGGCTACACCTTC.

The chain has TRBV7-3 and TRBJ2-2, with D perhaps assigned TRBD1 or TRBD2 (5 bases each). This CDR3 spans 14 amino acids. Between the trimmed V and J ends, which lost 3 bases and 2 bases, there was a span of 7 bases. From germline, CDR1 is SGHTA and CDR2 FQGTGA. CDR3 bases: TGTGCCAGCAGCTTCGGGACCAACACCGGGGAGCTGTTTTTT. Amino acid sequence: CASSFGTNTGELFF. Drawing the rest from reference TRBV7-3 and TRBJ2-2, the complete variable domain is GAGVSQTPSNKVTEKGKYVELRCDPISGHTALYWYRQSLGQGPEFLIYFQGTGAADDSGLPNDRFFAVRPEGSVSTLKIQRTERGDSAVYLCASSFGTNTGELFFGEGSRLTVL.

Ten or more counts support this clone. The chain uses TRBV2 and TRBJ1-1; D is unresolved. Germline V gives CDR1 SNHLY, CDR2 FYNNEI. The CDR3 is made up of 17 amino acids. V lost 4 bases and J lost 0, with 18 bases in between. CDR3 amino acids: CASSGPHHTIMNTEAFF. CDR3 bases: TGTGCCAGCAGTGGACCCCACCACACTATAATGAACACTGAAGCTTTCTTT.

CDR3 amino acids: CASSQQRTGSTEAFF. CDR3 DNA sequence: TGTGCCAGCAGCCAGCAAAGGACTGGGAGCACTGAAGCTTTCTTT. This rearrangement joins TRBV7-9 to TRBJ1-1; D call uncertain. CDR3 length equals 15 residues. Trimming took off 5 bases at V and 4 bases at J, with 17 bases between the two ends. Germline V gene lookup returns CDR1 SEHNR and CDR2 FQNEAQ (reference sequence).

V is TRBV5-1 and J is TRBJ1-5; possibly TRBD1 for D (5 bases). V was shortened by 3 bases and J by 8 bases, with 18 bases between the two germline ends. The CDR3 runs to 15 residues. Germline V gives CDR1 SGHRS, CDR2 YFSETQ. The CDR3 loop is CASSWGSGGMEPQHF. The CDR3 DNA sequence: TGCGCCAGCAGCTGGGGATCGGGGGGGATGGAGCCCCAGCATTTT.

The chain joins TRBV4-1 to TRBJ1-5; no clear D. Between the trimmed V and J ends, which lost 0 bases and 4 bases, there was a span of 4 bases. CDR3 size: 13 residues. The germline V gene encodes CDR1 MGHRA and CDR2 YSYEKL. The chain's CDR3 is CASSQDVNQPQHF. In DNA, the CDR3 is TGCGCCAGCAGCCAAGATGTAAATCAGCCCCAGCATTTT.

This clone was observed once. The V and J genes are TRBV29-1 and TRBJ2-3; D gene unclear. The V end lost 1 base, the J end lost 1 base, and 9 bases lay between the germline ends. The CDR3 has 14 residues. Germline loops: CDR1 SQVTM, CDR2 ANQGSEA. The CDR3 region has the DNA TGCAGCGTTGAAGTTCAACTGGGCACAGATACGCAGTATTTT. Its protein product is CSVEVQLGTDTQYF.

This chain links TRBV6-6 with TRBJ2-2, with 7 bases matching TRBD1. This CDR3 is built from 13 residues. The J segment lost 3 bases and the V segment lost 7 bases, leaving 2 bases of the junction unmatched. CDR1 and CDR2 from the germline V gene are MNHNY and SVGAGI (reference sequence). CDR3 region: CASKTGDTGELFF. CDR3 coding DNA: TGTGCCAGCAAAACAGGGGACACCGGGGAGCTGTTTTTT.

This clone was seen ten or more times. The gene calls are TRBV2 and TRBJ1-5, with D unresolved. The ends were cut back, 7 bases at V and 2 bases at J, with 9 bases in the middle. The germline V gene has CDR1 SNHLY and CDR2 FYNNEI. The CDR3 spans 13 residues. This CDR3 reads CASTQTRNQPQHF. The CDR3 coding sequence is TGTGCCAGCACCCAGACACGCAATCAGCCCCAGCATTTT.

Notes on this clone: Distinct nucleotide sequences in the sample also encode this CDR3. This sequence joins TRBV28 and TRBJ2-7, with 11 bases lining up with TRBD2. V was clipped by 4 bases and J by 2 bases; unmatched bases: 4. The CDR3 is 15 residues long. Looked up from germline, CDR1 is MDHEN and CDR2 is SYDVKM. The DNA of the CDR3 is TGTGCCAGCAGTTCGATAGCGGGAGGGCCCTACGAGCAGTACTTC. Protein sequence: CASSSIAGGPYEQYF.

This clone is a singleton in its sample. The rearrangement uses TRBV29-1 and TRBJ2-5; tentatively, D is TRBD1 (5 bases). The germline CDR1 and CDR2 sequences are SQVTM and ANQGSEA. This CDR3 is built from 15 residues. V lost 5 bases and J lost 5, with 21 bases in between. The CDR3 DNA follows: TGCAGCGTTAAGAACCCCCCAGGGCTGCCGGAGACCCAGTACTTC. Its translation is CSVKNPPGLPETQYF.

This chain joins TRBV2 and TRBJ1-2, with D perhaps matching TRBD1 (5 bases). Per the germline V gene, CDR1 is SNHLY and CDR2 is FYNNEI. The CDR3 is 14 amino acids. V shed 3 bases and J shed 2 bases, with 10 bases lying between them. DNA for the CDR3: TGTGCCAGCAGTGATGGCCGGGGGAACTATGGCTACACCTTC. It encodes CASSDGRGNYGYTF.

This clone was seen a handful of times. The chain couples TRBV2 to TRBJ2-1; TRBD2 matches at 7 bases. Looked up from germline, CDR1 is SNHLY and CDR2 is FYNNEI. The V and J ends lost 6 bases and 10 bases, in that order; junction bases with no gene match: 12. The CDR3 is 14 residues long. CDR3 region: CASRAGTTLGEQFF. For the CDR3, the DNA is TGTGCCAGCAGGGCCGGGACTACCCTCGGAGAGCAGTTCTTC.

This rearrangement joins TRBV6-5 to TRBJ2-7; 7 nucleotides match TRBD1. The CDR3 loop spans 14 amino acids. V lost 6 bases, J lost 0 bases, and 5 bases stayed unmatched. Germline CDR1 MNHEY, CDR2 SVGAGI. The CDR3 DNA follows: TGTGCCAGCAGACGAGGACAGGACTCCTACGAGCAGTACTTC. Its protein is CASRRGQDSYEQYF.

Notes on this clone: Other DNA sequences from this sample encode an identical CDR3 as well. This rearrangement joins TRBV19 to TRBJ2-7; D is perhaps TRBD2 (5 bases). Per germline, CDR1 LNHDA and CDR2 SQIVND (reference sequence). The CDR3 is made up of 13 amino acids. V was trimmed by 3 bases and J by 2 bases, leaving 8 bases between them. Here the CDR3 reads CASSISGTYEQYF. CDR3 coding DNA: TGTGCCAGTAGTATCAGCGGAACCTACGAGCAGTACTTC. Full variable domain (rest looked up from reference TRBV19 and TRBJ2-7): DGGITQSPKYLFRKEGQNVTLSCEQNLNHDAMYWYRQDPGQGLRLIYYSQIVNDFQKGDIAEGYSVSREKKESFPLTVTSAQKNPTAFYLCASSISGTYEQYFGPGTRLTVT.

The chain joins TRBV5-1 to TRBJ2-6; 9 positions match TRBD1. The CDR3 has 17 residues. In germline, CDR1 is SGHRS, CDR2 YFSETQ. V trimming: 5 bases; J trimming: 3 bases; junction bases outside the gene matches: 9. The CDR3 is CASSRQGVTGGANVLTF. For the CDR3, the DNA is TGCGCCAGCAGTCGACAGGGGGTTACTGGTGGGGCCAACGTCCTGACTTTC.

This CDR3 reads CASREQGKDYGYTF. CDR3 nucleotides: TGTGCCAGTAGGGAGCAGGGAAAAGACTATGGCTACACCTTC. This chain links TRBV19 with TRBJ1-2, with TRBD1 as a possible D gene (5 bases). V was clipped by 6 bases and J by 3 bases, with 14 bases between them. CDR1 is LNHDA, CDR2 SQIVND, per germline (reference sequence). The CDR3 extends over 14 amino acids.

V and J are TRBV9 and TRBJ1-2; 7 positions match TRBD1. Germline V gives CDR1 SGDLS, CDR2 YYNGEE. CDR3 length: 15 residues. V lost 4 bases and J lost 4; bases outside the gene matches: 10. Written as DNA, the CDR3 is TGTGCCAGCAGCCCGAGGGACAGTCGTGGCTATGGCTACACCTTC. Protein: CASSPRDSRGYGYTF.